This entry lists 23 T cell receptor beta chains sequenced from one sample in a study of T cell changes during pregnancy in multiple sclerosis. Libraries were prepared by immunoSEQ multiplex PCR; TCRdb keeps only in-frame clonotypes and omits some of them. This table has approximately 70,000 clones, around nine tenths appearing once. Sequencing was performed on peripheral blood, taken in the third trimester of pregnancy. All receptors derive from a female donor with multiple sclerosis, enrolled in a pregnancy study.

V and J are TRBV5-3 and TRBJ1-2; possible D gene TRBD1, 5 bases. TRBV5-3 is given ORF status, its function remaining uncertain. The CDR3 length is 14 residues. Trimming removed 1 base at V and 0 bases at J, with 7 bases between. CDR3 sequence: CARSLTGANYGYTF. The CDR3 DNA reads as TGTGCCAGAAGCTTGACAGGAGCTAACTATGGCTACACCTTC.

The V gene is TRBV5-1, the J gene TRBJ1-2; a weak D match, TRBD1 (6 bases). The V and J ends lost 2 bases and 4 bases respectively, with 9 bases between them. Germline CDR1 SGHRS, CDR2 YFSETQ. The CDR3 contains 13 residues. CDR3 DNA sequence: TGCGCCAGCAGCTTCGGCAGGGGCTATGGCTACACCTTC. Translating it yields CASSFGRGYGYTF.

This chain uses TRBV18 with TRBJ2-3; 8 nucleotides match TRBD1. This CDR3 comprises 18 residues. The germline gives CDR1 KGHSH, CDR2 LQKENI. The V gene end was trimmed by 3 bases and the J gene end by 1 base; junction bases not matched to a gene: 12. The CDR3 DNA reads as TGTGCCAGCTCACCCAGTATGATTTCAGGGGGCGGCACAGATACGCAGTATTTT. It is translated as CASSPSMISGGGTDTQYF.

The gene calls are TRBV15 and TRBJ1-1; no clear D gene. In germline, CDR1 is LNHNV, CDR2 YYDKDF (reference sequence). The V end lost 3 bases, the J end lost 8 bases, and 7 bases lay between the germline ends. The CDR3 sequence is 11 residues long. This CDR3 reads CATSSQQEAFF. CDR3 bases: TGTGCCACCAGCAGCCAACAAGAAGCTTTCTTT.

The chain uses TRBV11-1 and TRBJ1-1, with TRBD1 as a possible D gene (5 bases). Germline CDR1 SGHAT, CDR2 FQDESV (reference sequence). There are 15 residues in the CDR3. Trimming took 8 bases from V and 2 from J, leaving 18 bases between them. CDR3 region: CASGDLWGSNTEAFF. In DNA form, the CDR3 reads TGTGCCAGCGGGGACTTGTGGGGTAGTAACACTGAAGCTTTCTTT.

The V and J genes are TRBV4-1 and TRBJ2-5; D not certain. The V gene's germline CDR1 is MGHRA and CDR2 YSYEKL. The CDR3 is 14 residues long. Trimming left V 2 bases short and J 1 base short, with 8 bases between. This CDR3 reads CASSQSGFQETQYF. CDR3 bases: TGCGCCAGCAGCCAATCGGGTTTCCAAGAGACCCAGTACTTC.

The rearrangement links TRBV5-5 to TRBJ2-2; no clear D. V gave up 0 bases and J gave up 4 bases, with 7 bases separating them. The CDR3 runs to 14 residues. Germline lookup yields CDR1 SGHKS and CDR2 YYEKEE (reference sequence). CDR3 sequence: CASSLEQITGELFF. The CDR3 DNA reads TGTGCCAGCAGCTTGGAACAGATCACCGGGGAGCTGTTTTTT.

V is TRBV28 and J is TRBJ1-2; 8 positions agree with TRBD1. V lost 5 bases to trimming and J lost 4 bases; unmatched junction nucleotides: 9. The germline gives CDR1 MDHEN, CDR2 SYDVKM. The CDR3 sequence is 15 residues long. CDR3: CASSPLRTGTYGYTF. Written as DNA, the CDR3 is TGTGCCAGCAGTCCCCTCAGGACAGGGACCTATGGCTACACCTTC.

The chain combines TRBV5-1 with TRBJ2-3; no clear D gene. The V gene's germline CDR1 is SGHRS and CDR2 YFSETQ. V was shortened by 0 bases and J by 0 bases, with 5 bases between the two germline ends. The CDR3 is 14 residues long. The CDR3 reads CASSLESSTDTQYF. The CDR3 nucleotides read TGCGCCAGCAGCTTGGAATCGAGCACAGATACGCAGTATTTT.

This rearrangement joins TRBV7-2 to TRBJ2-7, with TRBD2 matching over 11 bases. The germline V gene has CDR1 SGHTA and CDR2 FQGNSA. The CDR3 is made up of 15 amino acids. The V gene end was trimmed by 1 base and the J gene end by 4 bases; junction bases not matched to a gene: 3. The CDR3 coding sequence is TGTGCCAGCAGCTTAGGGGTAGCGGGAGGGTACGAGCAGTACTTC. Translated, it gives CASSLGVAGGYEQYF.

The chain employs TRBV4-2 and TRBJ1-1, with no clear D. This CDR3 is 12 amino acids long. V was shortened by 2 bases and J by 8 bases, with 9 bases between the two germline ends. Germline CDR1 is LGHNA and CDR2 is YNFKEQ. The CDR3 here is CASSQLPGEAFF. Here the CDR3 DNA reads TGTGCCAGCAGCCAACTCCCAGGAGAAGCTTTCTTT.

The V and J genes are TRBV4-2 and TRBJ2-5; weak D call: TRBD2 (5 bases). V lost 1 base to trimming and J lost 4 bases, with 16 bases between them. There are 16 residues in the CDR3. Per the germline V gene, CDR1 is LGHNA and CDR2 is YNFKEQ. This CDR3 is CASSQGGRRRGETQYF. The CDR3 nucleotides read TGTGCCAGCAGCCAAGGAGGGCGGAGGAGAGGAGAGACCCAGTACTTC.

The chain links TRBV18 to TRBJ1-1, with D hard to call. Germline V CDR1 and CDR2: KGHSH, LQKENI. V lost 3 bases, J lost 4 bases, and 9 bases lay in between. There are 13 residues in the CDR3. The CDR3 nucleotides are TGTGCCAGCTCACCCTTAGGGAGCACTGAAGCTTTCTTT. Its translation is CASSPLGSTEAFF.

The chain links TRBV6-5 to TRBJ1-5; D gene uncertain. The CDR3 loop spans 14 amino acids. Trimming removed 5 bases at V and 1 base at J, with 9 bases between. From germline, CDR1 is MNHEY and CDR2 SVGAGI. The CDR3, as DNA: TGTGCCAGCAGTCCCGACTGGAGCAATCAGCCCCAGCATTTT. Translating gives CASSPDWSNQPQHF.

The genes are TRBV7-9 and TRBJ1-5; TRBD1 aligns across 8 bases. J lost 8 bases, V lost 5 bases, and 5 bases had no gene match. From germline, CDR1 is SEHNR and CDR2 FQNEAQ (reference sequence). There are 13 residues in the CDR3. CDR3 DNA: TGTGCCAGCAGCGACAGGGGCGGTGAGCCCCAGCATTTT. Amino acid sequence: CASSDRGGEPQHF. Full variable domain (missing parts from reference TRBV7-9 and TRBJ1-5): DTGVSQNPRHKITKRGQNVTFRCDPISEHNRLYWYRQTLGQGPEFLTYFQNEAQLEKSRLLSDRFSAERPKGSFSTLEIQRTEQGDSAMYLCASSDRGGEPQHFGDGTRLSIL.

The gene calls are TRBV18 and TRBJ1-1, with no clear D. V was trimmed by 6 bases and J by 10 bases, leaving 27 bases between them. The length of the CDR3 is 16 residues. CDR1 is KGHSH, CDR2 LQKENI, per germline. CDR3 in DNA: TGTGCCAGCTCCCGAAATGGGCAGGCCTCTTCCTATGGAGCTTTCTTT. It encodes CASSRNGQASSYGAFF.

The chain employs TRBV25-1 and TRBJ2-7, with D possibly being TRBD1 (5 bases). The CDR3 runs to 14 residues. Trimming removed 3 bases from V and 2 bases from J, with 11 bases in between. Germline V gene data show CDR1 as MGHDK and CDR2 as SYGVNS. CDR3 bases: TGTGCCAGCAGTGAGCTCGCAGGGCCCTACGAGCAGTACTTC. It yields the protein CASSELAGPYEQYF.

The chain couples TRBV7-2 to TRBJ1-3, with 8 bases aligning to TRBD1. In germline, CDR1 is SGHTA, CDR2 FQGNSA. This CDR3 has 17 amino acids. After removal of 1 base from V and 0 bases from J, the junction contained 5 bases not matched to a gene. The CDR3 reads CASSLVGTGLSGNTIYF. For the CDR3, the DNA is TGTGCCAGCAGCTTAGTTGGGACAGGACTCTCTGGAAACACCATATATTTT.

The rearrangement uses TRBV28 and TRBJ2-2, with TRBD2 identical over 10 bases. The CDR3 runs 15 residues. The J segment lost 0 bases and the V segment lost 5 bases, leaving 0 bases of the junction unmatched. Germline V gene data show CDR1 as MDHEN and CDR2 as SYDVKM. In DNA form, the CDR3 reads TGTGCCAGCAGTACTAGCGGGGCGAACACCGGGGAGCTGTTTTTT. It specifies CASSTSGANTGELFF.

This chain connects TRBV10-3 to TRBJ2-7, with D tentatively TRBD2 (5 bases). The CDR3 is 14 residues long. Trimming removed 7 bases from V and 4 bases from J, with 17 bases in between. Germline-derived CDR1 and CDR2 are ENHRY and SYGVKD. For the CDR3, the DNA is TGTGCCATCACCCCCGGGGAGCTTCTATACGAGCAGTACTTC. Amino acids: CAITPGELLYEQYF.

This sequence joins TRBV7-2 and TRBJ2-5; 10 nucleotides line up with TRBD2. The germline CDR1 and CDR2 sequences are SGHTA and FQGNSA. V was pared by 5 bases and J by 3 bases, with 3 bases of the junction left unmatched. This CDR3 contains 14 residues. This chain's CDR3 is CASSPGLAEETQYF. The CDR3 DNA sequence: TGTGCCAGCAGCCCAGGACTAGCGGAAGAGACCCAGTACTTC. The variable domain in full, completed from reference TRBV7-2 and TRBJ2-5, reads GAGVSQSPSNKVTEKGKDVELRCDPISGHTALYWYRQSLGQGLEFLIYFQGNSAPDKSGLPSDRFSAERTGGSVSTLTIQRTQQEDSAVYLCASSPGLAEETQYFGPGTRLLVL.

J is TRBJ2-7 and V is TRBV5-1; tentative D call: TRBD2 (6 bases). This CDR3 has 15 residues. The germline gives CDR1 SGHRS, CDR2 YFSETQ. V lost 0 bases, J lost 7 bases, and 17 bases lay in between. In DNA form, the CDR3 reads TGCGCCAGCAGCTTGGGCGGCGGGACCCTGGGGGAGCAGTACTTC. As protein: CASSLGGGTLGEQYF.

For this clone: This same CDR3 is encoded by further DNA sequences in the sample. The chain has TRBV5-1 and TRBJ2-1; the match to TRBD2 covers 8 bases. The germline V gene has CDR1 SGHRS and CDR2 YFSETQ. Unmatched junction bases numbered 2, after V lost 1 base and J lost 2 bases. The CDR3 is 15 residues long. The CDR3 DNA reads TGCGCCAGCAGCTTGACTAGCGGACCCTACAATGAGCAGTTCTTC. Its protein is CASSLTSGPYNEQFF.